A selection of T cell receptor beta chains follows, all from one sample in a study of early T cells in non-severe SARS-CoV-2 infection. Each CDR3 protein gets one entry after TCRdb re-called the 5' RACE reads with MiXCR. The profile covers 63,000 or so distinct CDR3 sequences, with about an eighth appearing a single time and 5.7% taken by the ten largest. The sample here was whole blood, taken at baseline. All receptors derive from an adult who was a healthcare worker with PCR-confirmed SARS-CoV-2 infection or an uninfected control (not recorded which). Each CDR3 is given with its conserved first and last residue. Each record gives: D gene, clone size, J gene, V gene, CDR3 DNA, CDR3 protein. A D gene is named only where the DNA matches it firmly. Size is stated for part of the rows, as once, few or many counts, or as a class when the clone is expanded.

D: -; size: few; J: TRBJ2-3; V: TRBV5-1; DNA: TGCGCCAGCAGCTTGGATGGGGGCGCTGGCACAGATACGCAGTATTTT; CDR3: CASSLDGGAGTDTQYF
D: -; size: -; J: TRBJ1-1; V: TRBV7-9; DNA: TGTGCCAGCAGCTTAGCGAGGCGGGAAGCTTTCTTT; CDR3: CASSLARREAFF
D: TRBD1; size: few; J: TRBJ1-1; V: TRBV24-1; DNA: TGTGCCACCAGTGATTCTAATCAGGGGGGGACTGAAGCTTTCTTT; CDR3: CATSDSNQGGTEAFF
D: TRBD1; size: few; J: TRBJ2-5; V: TRBV7-3; DNA: TGTGCCAGCAGCGAAGGGGGCGCCCTCCAAGAGACCCAGTACTTC; CDR3: CASSEGGALQETQYF
D: -; size: -; J: TRBJ2-1; V: TRBV5-1; DNA: TGCGCCAGCAGCTTGATCTCGGGTTACAATGAGCAGTTCTTC; CDR3: CASSLISGYNEQFF
D: -; size: many; J: TRBJ1-2; V: TRBV24-1; DNA: TGTGCCACCAGTGATTCGAACTATGGCTACACCTTC; CDR3: CATSDSNYGYTF
D: TRBD1; size: many; J: TRBJ1-1; V: TRBV7-8; DNA: TGTGCCAGCAGCCTTAGGACAGGCCTCACTGAAGCTTTCTTT; CDR3: CASSLRTGLTEAFF
D: -; size: many; J: TRBJ1-5; V: TRBV7-6; DNA: TGTGCCAGCAGCTTGTGGCCCCGGGACACCCCCGGGCAGCCCCAGCATTTT; CDR3: CASSLWPRDTPGQPQHF
D: TRBD2; size: few; J: TRBJ2-1; V: TRBV29-1; DNA: TGCAGCGCCTCCCCTGTCCTAGCGGGAAACAATGAGCAGTTCTTC; CDR3: CSASPVLAGNNEQFF
D: TRBD2; size: few; J: TRBJ2-3; V: TRBV10-3; DNA: TGTGCCATCAGAACTAGCGGGGGGGCCACAGATACGCAGTATTTT; CDR3: CAIRTSGGATDTQYF
D: TRBD1; size: many; J: TRBJ2-1; V: TRBV24-1; DNA: TGTGCCACCAGTGACCCGGGACAGGGTATCAATGAGCAGTTCTTC; CDR3: CATSDPGQGINEQFF
D: TRBD1; size: many; J: TRBJ1-4; V: TRBV15; DNA: TGTGCCACCAGCAGAGATCCTGGGACAGGGGCTGAAAAACTGTTTTTT; CDR3: CATSRDPGTGAEKLFF
D: TRBD2; size: many; J: TRBJ2-1; V: TRBV11-1; DNA: TGTGCCAGCAAAGTCAGAATAGCGGGGGACGAGCAGTTCTTC; CDR3: CASKVRIAGDEQFF
D: -; size: -; J: TRBJ1-1; V: TRBV20-1; DNA: TGCAGTGCACGGGACCGCCGAACGAACACTGAAGCTTTCTTT; CDR3: CSARDRRTNTEAFF
D: TRBD1; size: -; J: TRBJ2-5; V: TRBV7-8; DNA: TGTGCCAGCAGCTCGACAGGGCAAGAGACCCAGTACTTC; CDR3: CASSSTGQETQYF
D: -; size: many; J: TRBJ2-6; V: TRBV7-2; DNA: TGTGCCAGCAGCTTAGCGGGGCCCGCCCCTGGGGCCAACGTCCTGACTTTC; CDR3: CASSLAGPAPGANVLTF
D: TRBD1; size: many; J: TRBJ1-3; V: TRBV12-3/TRBV12-4; DNA: TGTGCCAGCAGCTTCTTTAGGGGGCGAGGAAACACCATATATTTT; CDR3: CASSFFRGRGNTIYF
D: -; size: many; J: TRBJ1-2; V: TRBV11-2; DNA: TGTGCCAGCAGCTCCAAGTGGCGGGGAGTGTATGGCTACACCTTC; CDR3: CASSSKWRGVYGYTF